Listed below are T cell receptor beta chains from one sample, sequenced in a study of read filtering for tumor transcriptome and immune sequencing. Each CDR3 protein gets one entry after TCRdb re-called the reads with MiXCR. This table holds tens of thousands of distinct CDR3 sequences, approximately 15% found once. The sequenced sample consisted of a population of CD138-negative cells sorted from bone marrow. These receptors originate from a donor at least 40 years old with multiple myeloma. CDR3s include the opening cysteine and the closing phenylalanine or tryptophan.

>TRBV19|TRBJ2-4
CASSIPGAVAKNIQYF
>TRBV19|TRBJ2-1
CASSRSTAYNEQFF
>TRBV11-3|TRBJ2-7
CASRLTGDASYEQYF
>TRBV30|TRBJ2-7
CAWSHGTGLRGLGFYEQYF
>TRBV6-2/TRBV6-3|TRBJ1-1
CASSYLPSGVSTEAFF
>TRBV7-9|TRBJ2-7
CASSLGLADSSEQYF
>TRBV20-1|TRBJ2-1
CSARAINEQFF
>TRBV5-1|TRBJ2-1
CASSSGTGKNEQFF
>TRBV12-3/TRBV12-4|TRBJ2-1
CASSSGYFADNEQFF
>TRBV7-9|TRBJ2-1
CASSFYLGRTGNYNEQFF
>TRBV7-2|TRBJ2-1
CASSPRTSGSGEQFF
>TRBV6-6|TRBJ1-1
CASSPDNRLEAFF
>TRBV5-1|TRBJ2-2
CASSYGTAGNTGELFF
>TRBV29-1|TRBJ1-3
CSFQGSSGNTIYF
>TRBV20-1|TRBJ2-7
CSAYAQGNTVYEQYF
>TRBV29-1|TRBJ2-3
CSVVPSLPRTGVPDTQYF
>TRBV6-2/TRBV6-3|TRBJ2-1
CASSLRRRASSSYNEQFF
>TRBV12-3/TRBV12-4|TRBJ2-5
CASRKDRGLGETQYF
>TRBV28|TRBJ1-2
CASSWVTGNYGYTF
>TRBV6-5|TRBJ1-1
CASSSLQGARTEAFF
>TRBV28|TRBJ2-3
CASRPWTSEYTDTQYF
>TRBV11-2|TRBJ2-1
CASSRASGRHEQFF
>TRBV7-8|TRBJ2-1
CASSLTRDLYNEQFF
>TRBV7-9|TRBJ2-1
CASSLVGAGGYNEQFF
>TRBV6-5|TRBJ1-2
CASGAHGAGYGYTF
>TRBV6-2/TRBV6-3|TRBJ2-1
CASTLGSPPNEQFF
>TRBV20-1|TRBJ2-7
CSASTSGDYEQYF
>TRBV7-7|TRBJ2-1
CASSLAGRNEQFF
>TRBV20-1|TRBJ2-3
CSALHSGSTDTQYF
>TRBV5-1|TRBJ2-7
CASSSGQPDGHEQYF
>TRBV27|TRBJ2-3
CASSSSTDYTDTQYF
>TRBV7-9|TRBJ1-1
CASSVDRVAFF
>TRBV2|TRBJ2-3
CASSPRTGSTDTQYF
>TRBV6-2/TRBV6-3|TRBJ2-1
CASSLTSGRLNEQFF
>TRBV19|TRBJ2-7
CACRATGTGGYEQYF
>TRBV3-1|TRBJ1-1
CASSQGGRLGAFF
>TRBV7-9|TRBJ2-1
CASSLRLASAYNEQFF
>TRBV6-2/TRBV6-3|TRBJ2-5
CASTYRYQETQYF
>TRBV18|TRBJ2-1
CASSPPLAGGRNEQFF
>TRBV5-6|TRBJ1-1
CASSLRGATAEAFF
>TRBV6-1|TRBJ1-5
CASSYRGSINQPQHF
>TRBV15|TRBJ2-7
CATSREAGDTSYEQYF
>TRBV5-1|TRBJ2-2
CASSPQPTSRTAGELFF
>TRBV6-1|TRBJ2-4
CASSEYRERGYF
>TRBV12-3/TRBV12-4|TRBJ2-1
CASTLLAGDYNEQFF
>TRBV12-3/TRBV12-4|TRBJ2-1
CASSPTSGGVDEQFF
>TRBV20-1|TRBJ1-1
CSALPVGARNTEAFF
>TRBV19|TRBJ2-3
CASSIGAGVGDTQYF
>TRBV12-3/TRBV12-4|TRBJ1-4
CASGRQELNEKLFF
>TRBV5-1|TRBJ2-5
CASSLAGYNQETQYF
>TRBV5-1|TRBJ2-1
CASSLVAGGYNEQFF
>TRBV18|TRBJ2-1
CASSPGTGGSNEQFF
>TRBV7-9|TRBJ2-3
CASSLSHTDTQYF
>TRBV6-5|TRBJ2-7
CASSYSRGYEQYF
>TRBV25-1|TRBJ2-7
CASTGLAGAVTDEQYF
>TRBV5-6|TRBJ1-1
CASSLSPTFMNTEAFF
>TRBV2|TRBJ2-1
CASSSEREQFF